This T cell receptor (beta chain) was captured in a study of blood T cell repertoires in COVID-19 (dated by TCRdb to 2019 to 2021). Regarding the complete study: Collaborator samples came from the United States, Italy and Spain and covered acute and convalescent phases of COVID-19. Subjects who had been exposed to COVID-19, were actively infected with it, or had recovered from it provided the deeply sampled blood TCRbeta repertoires that made up the dataset. The sample metadata nearly always contained a de-identified subject ID, COVID-19 status, age in years and sex. Samples were obtained from the ongoing ImmuneRACE study (first 160 participants) and from 950 to 1,500 subjects provided by 6 global collaborators. Where available, HLA class I and class II types were obtained from metadata supplied by the sample provider rather than from assay-based typing. The prospective study material was composed of cDNA or gDNA derived from T cells, B-cell-depleted T cells, or PBMCs. The repertoires were released in a freely available public database intended as a resource for research on the immune response to SARS-CoV-2.

TCRbeta CDR3 regions were amplified from genomic DNA by means of the immunoSEQ Assay, a bias-controlled multiplex PCR. For the original study's pipeline: The number of nucleated cells in each sample was estimated from the amplification of reference gene primers within the assay. Sequence reads were collapsed and filtered to measure the absolute abundance of every unique TCRbeta CDR3 rearrangement. For each sample, productive Simpson clonality was calculated as the square root of Simpson's diversity index across productive rearrangements. Drawn from immuneACCESS, this table holds only the in-frame rearrangements with V and J called that TCRdb kept. Clones are partly lost; checked studies trace under half to an unresolved V gene and leave the rest unexplained. V, J and clone size derive from that table, while D and trimming were established from the DNA sequence. For this sample the table gives some 350,000 clones, of which around 90% were detected only once. Jointly, the top ten make up 3% of the sample.

Overall study results and their limits: Clinical and demographic metadata were provided uncurated, with the amount varying by source and participant.

A remark on this clone: It has no known antigen specificity. Base quality data are lacking; no much larger clone is found one base away.

V loses 6 bases at its end and J loses 1 base; junction bases beyond the gene matches: 2. The CDR3 measures 13 amino acids from cysteine to phenylalanine. Just the 39-base CDR3 DNA is kept, in frame starting at base 1. The germline V gene provides CDR1 MDHEN and CDR2 SYDVKM. Each collaborating institution followed its own protocols to collect whole blood in K2EDTA tubes. For TCRbeta analysis, collaborators shipped samples as frozen whole blood, isolated PBMCs, or DNA extracted from either of those sample types. The sample was peripheral blood. The sequence was collected from a human donor in a cohort sampled during active COVID-19. This chain joins TRBV28 to TRBJ1-1, and 7 bases in between align with TRBD1. Here the CDR3 is given as CASRNRGNTEAFF. The nucleotide sequence is given as TGTGCCAGCAGAAACAGGGGGAACACTGAAGCTTTCTTT.